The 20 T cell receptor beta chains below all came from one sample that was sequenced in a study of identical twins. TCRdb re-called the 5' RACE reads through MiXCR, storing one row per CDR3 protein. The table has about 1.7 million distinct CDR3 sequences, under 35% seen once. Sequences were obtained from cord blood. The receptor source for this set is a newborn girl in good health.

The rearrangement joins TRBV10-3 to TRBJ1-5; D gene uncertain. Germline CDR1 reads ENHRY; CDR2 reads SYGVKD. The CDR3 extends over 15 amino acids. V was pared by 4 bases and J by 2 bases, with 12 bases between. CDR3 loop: CAISGLAGGNQPQHF. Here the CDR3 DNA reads TGTGCCATCAGTGGGTTGGCGGGTGGCAATCAGCCCCAGCATTTT.

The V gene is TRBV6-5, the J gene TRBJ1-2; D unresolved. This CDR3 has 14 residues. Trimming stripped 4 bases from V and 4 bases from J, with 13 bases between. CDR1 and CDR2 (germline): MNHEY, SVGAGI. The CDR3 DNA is TGTGCCAGCAGTTGGTCCGAGTTCCTCTATGGCTACACCTTC. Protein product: CASSWSEFLYGYTF.

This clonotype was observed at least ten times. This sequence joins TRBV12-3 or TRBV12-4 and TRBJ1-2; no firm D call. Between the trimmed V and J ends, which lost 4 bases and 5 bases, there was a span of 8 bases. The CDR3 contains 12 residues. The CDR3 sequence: CASSSTEYGYTF. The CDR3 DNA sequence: TGTGCCAGCAGTTCGACTGAGTATGGCTACACCTTC.

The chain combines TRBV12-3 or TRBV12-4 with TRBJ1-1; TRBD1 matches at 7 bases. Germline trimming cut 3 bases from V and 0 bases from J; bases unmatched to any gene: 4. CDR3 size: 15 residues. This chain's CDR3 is CASSLEQGMNTEAFF. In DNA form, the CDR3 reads TGTGCCAGCAGTTTGGAACAGGGGATGAACACTGAAGCTTTCTTT.

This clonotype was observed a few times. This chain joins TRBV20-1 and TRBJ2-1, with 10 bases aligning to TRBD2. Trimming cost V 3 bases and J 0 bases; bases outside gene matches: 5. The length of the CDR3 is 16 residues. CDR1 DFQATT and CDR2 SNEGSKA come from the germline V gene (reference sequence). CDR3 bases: TGCAGTGCTAGGGAGGGACTAGCGAGCTCCTACAATGAGCAGTTCTTC. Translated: CSAREGLASSYNEQFF.

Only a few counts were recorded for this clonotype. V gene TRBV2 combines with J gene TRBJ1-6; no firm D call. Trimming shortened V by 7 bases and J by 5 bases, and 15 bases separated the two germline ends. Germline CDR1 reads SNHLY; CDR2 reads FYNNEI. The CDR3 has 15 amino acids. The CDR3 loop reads CASNMARVDNSPLHF. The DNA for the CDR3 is TGTGCCAGCAATATGGCCAGAGTGGATAATTCACCCCTCCACTTT.

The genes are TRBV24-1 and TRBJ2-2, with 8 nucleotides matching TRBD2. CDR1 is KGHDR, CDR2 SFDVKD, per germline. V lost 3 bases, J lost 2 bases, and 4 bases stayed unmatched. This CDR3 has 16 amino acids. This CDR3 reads CATSDGRTSNTGELFF. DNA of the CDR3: TGTGCCACCAGTGATGGAAGGACTAGCAACACCGGGGAGCTGTTTTTT.

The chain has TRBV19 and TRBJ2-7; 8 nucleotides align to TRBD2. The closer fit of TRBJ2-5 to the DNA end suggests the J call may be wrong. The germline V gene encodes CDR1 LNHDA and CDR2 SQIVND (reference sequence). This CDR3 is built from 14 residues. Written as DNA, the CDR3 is TGTGCCAGTAGTATCGTAGCGGGAAGGGGGACCCAGTACTTC. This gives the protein CASSIVAGRGTQYF.

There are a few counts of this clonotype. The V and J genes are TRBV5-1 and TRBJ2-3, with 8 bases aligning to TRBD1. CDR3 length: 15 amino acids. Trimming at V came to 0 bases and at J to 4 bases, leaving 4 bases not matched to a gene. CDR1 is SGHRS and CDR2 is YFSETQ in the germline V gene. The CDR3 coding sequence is TGCGCCAGCAGCTTGGGGGGACAGGAGGCAGATACGCAGTATTTT. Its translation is CASSLGGQEADTQYF.

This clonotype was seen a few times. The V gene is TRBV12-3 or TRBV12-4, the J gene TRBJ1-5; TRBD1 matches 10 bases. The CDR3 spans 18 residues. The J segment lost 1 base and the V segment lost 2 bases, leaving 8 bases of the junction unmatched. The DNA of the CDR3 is TGTGCCAGCAGTTTAATGGGGGACAGGGGAGGGAGCAATCAGCCCCAGCATTTT. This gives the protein CASSLMGDRGGSNQPQHF.

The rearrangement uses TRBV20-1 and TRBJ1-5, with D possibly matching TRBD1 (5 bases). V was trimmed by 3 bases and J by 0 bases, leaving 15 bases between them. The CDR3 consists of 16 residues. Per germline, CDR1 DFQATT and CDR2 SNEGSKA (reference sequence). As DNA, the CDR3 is TGCAGTGCTAGCCCATGGGGGGATTATAGCAATCAGCCCCAGCATTTT. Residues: CSASPWGDYSNQPQHF.

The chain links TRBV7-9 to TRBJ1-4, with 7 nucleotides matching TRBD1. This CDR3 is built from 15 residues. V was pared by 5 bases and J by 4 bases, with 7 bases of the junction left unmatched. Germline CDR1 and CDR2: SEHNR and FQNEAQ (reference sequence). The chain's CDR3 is CASSVKGAYNEKLFF. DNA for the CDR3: TGTGCCAGCAGCGTTAAGGGGGCTTATAATGAAAAACTGTTTTTT.

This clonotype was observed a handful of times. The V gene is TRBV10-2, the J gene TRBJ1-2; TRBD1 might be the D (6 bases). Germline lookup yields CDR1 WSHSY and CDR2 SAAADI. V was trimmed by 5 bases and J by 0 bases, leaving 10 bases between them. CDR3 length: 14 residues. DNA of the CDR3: TGCGCCAGCAGTAGCAGGGGCACTAACTATGGCTACACCTTC. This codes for CASSSRGTNYGYTF.

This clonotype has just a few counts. CDR3 DNA sequence: TGTGCCAGCAGCTTAGTGAGGGGGGCTTTAAATGAGCAGTTCTTC. It is translated as CASSLVRGALNEQFF. This rearrangement joins TRBV7-9 to TRBJ2-1; D could derive from TRBD1 or TRBD2 (6 bases each). Trimming took 1 base from V and 7 from J, leaving 14 bases between them. The CDR3 consists of 15 residues. Looked up from germline, CDR1 is SEHNR and CDR2 is FQNEAQ (reference sequence).

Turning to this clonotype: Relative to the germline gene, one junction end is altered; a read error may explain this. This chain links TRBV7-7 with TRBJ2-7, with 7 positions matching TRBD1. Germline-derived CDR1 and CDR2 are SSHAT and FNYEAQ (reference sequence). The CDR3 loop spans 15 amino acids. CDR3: CASSLMPGGRNEQYF. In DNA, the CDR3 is TGTGCTAGCAGCTTAATGCCAGGGGGAAGGAATGAGCAGTACTTC.

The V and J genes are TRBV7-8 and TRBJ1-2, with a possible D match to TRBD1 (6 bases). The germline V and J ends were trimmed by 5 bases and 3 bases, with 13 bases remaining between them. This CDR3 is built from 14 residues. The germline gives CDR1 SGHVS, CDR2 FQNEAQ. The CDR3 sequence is CASSPVEGDYGYTF. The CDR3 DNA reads TGTGCCAGCAGCCCCGTGGAGGGGGACTATGGCTACACCTTC. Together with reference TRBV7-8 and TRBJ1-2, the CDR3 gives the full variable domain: GAGVSQSPRYKVAKRGQDVALRCDPISGHVSLFWYQQALGQGPEFLTYFQNEAQLDKSGLPSDRFFAERPEGSVSTLKIQRTQQEDSAVYLCASSPVEGDYGYTFGSGTRLTVV.

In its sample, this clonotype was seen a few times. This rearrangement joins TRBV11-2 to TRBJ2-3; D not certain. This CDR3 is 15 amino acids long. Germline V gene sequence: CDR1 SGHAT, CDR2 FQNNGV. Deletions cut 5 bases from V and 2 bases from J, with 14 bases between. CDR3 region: CASSPPGPPTDTQYF. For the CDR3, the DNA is TGTGCCAGCAGCCCCCCCGGGCCCCCCACAGATACGCAGTATTTT.

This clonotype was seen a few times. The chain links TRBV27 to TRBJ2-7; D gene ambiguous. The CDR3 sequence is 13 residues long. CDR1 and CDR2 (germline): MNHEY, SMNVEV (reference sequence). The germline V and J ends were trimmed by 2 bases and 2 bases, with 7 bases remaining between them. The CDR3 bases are TGTGCCAGCAGTTTAACTCACGCCTACGAGCAGTACTTC. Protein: CASSLTHAYEQYF.

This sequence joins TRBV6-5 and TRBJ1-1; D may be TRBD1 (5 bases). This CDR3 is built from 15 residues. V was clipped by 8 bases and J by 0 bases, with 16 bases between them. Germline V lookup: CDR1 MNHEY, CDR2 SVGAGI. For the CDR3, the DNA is TGTGCCAGCCAGCCCCCGGGACTCATGAACACTGAAGCTTTCTTT. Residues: CASQPPGLMNTEAFF.

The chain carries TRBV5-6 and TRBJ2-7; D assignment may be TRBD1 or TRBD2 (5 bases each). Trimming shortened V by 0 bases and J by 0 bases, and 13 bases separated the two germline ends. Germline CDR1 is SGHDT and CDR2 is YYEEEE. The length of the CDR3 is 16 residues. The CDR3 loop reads CASSLVAGTSSYEQYF. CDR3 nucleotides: TGTGCCAGCAGCTTGGTCGCAGGGACGAGCTCCTACGAGCAGTACTTC. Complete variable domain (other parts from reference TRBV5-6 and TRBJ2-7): DAGVTQSPTHLIKTRGQQVTLRCSPKSGHDTVSWYQQALGQGPQFIFQYYEEEERQRGNFPDRFSGHQFPNYSSELNVNALLLGDSALYLCASSLVAGTSSYEQYFGPGTRLTVT.